The clone carrying this T cell receptor (beta chain) was found many times. This sample is part of a study of Graves' ophthalmopathy and Graves' hyperthyroidism. Study-level background: There was a collection of peripheral blood at initial diagnosis, before any treatment.

Amplifying from RNA transcripts, the study obtained TCR beta CDR3 regions. Second-round multiplex PCR came after a first-round RT-PCR that employed HTBI primers. TCRdb re-called the multiplex PCR reads through MiXCR, storing one row per CDR3 protein. The data show 350,000 to 450,000 distinct CDR3 sequences, roughly 20% seen once. The TCR was taken from a woman between 18 and 30 years old with stable Graves' hyperthyroidism. The sample comprised peripheral blood.

The DNA for the CDR3 is TGCGCCAGCAGCCAGGGCGGGAGCACTGAAGCTTTCTTT. The encoded protein is CASSQGGSTEAFF. The chain recombines TRBV5-1 with TRBJ1-1; weak D call: TRBD1 (5 bases). The CDR3 contains 13 residues. Germline V CDR1 and CDR2: SGHRS, YFSETQ. Trimming shortened V by 4 bases and J by 4 bases, and 11 bases separated the two germline ends.